In this sample, the clone carrying this T cell receptor (beta chain) turned up many times. What it recognizes is unknown. The authors made TCR beta libraries by quantitative 5'-RACE with molecular barcodes. MiXCR, run by TCRdb on the 5' RACE reads, gives a single entry per CDR3 protein. The sample contains 100,000 to 150,000 distinct CDR3 sequences, more than 6.5% of which appear only once. With V trimmed by 4 bases and J by 6 bases, 4 bases remained unmatched. Germline CDR1 SGHRS, CDR2 YFSETQ. This CDR3 spans 13 amino acids. The record originates from a study of CD8 T cells in ankylosing spondylitis. Study results and caveats: Several highly homologous variants made up a TCR beta motif that seemed to typify ankylosing spondylitis blood. Clones linked to disease were reported to show significant enrichment in matched ankylosing spondylitis synovial fluid. Disease-associated clonotypes exhibited CD8+ identity and were relatively infrequent in peripheral blood.

The V call is TRBV5-1, the J call TRBJ2-1; 7 bases fit TRBD1. This clonotype was sampled from a male donor with ankylosing spondylitis or in good health (not recorded which). The sample comprised blood, either unsorted or a sorted T cell fraction (not recorded which). DNA of the CDR3: TGCGCCAGCAGCCACGACAGGGCCAATGAGCAGTTCTTC. Protein sequence: CASSHDRANEQFF.